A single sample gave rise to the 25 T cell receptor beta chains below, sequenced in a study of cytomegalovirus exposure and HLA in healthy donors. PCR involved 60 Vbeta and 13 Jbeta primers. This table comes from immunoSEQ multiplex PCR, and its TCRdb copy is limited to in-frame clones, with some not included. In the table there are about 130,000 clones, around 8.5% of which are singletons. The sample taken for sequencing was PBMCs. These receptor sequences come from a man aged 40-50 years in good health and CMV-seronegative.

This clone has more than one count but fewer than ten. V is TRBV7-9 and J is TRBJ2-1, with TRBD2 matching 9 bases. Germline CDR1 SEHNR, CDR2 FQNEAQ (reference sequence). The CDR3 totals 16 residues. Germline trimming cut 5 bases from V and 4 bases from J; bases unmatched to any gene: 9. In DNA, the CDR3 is TGTGCCAGCAGCCCCGGAGCGGGGGGAATTTACAATGAGCAGTTCTTC. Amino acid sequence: CASSPGAGGIYNEQFF.

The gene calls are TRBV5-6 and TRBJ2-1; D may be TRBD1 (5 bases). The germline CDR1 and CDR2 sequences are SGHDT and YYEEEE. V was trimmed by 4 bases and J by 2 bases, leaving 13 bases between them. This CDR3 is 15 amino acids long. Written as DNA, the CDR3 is TGTGCCAGCAGCCACGAGACAGTTCCCTACAATGAGCAGTTCTTC. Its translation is CASSHETVPYNEQFF.

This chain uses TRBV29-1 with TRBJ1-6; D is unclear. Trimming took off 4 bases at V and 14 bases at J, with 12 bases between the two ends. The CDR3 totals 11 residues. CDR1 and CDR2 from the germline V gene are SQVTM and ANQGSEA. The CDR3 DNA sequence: TGCAGCGTTGTCTTGGGAGGCACCCTCCACTTT. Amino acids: CSVVLGGTLHF. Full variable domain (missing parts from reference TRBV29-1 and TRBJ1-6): SAVISQKPSRDICQRGTSLTIQCQVDSQVTMMFWYRQQPGQSLTLIATANQGSEATYESGFVIDKFPISRPNLTFSTLTVSNMSPEDSSIYLCSVVLGGTLHFGNGTRLTVT.

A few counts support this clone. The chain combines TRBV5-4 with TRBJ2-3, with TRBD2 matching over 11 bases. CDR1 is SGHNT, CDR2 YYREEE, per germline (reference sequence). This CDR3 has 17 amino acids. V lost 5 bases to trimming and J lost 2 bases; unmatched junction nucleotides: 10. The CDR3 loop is CASSSGLAGLHTDTQYF. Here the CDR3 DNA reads TGTGCCAGCAGTTCAGGACTAGCGGGTTTACACACAGATACGCAGTATTTT.

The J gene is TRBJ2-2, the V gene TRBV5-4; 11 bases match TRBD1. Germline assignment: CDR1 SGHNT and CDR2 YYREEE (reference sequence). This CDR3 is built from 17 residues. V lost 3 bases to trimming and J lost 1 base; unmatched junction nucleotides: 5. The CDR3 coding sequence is TGTGCCAGCAGCTCCGGACAGGGGGCTGGGAACACCGGGGAGCTGTTTTTT. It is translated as CASSSGQGAGNTGELFF.

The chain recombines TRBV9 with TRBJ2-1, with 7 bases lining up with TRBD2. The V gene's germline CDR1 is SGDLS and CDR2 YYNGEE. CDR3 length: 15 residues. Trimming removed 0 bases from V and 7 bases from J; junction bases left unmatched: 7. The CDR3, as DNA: TGTGCCAGCAGCGTAGCCGGTGACGGGGGGAATGAGCAGTTCTTC. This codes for CASSVAGDGGNEQFF.

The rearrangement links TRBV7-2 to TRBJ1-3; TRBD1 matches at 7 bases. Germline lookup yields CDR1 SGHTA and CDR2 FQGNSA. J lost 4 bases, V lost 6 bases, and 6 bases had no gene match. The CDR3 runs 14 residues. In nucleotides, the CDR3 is TGTGCCAGCAGACCCGGGACAGACGGAAACACCATATATTTT. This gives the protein CASRPGTDGNTIYF.

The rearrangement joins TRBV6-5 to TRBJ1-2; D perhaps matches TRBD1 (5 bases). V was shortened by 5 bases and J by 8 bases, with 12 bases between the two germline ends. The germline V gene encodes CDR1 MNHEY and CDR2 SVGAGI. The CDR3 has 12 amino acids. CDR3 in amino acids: CASSARAGGYTF. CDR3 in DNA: TGTGCCAGCAGTGCCAGGGCCGGCGGCTACACCTTC.

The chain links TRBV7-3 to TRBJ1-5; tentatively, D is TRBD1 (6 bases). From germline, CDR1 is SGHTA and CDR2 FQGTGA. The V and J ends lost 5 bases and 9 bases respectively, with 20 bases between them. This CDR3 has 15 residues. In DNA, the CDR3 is TGTGCCAGCAGCCCCGCGACGGGGGGGCGCGGGCCCCAGCATTTT. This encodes CASSPATGGRGPQHF. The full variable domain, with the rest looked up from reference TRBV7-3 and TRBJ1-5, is GAGVSQTPSNKVTEKGKYVELRCDPISGHTALYWYRQSLGQGPEFLIYFQGTGAADDSGLPNDRFFAVRPEGSVSTLKIQRTERGDSAVYLCASSPATGGRGPQHFGDGTRLSIL.

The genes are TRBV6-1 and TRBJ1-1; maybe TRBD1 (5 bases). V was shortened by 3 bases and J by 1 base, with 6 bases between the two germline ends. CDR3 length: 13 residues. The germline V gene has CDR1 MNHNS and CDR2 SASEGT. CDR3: CASSDRANTEAFF. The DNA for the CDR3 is TGTGCCAGCAGTGACAGGGCGAACACTGAAGCTTTCTTT.

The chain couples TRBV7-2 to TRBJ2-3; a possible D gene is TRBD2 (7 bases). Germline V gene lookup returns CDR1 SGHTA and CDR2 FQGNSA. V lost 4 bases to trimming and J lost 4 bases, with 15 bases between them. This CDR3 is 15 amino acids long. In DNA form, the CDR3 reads TGTGCCAGCAGCTCACCCGGGGGGCAAGCAGATACGCAGTATTTT. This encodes CASSSPGGQADTQYF.

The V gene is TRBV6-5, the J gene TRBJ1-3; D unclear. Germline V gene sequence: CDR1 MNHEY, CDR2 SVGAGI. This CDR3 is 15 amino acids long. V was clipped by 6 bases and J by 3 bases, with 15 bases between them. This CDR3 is CASSLGPGGGNTIYF. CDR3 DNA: TGTGCCAGCAGCCTTGGGCCGGGAGGTGGAAACACCATATATTTT.

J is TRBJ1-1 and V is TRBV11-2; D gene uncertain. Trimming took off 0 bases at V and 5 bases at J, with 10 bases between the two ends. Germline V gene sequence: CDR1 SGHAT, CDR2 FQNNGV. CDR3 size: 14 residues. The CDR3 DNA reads TGTGCCAGCAGCTTAGATCCGGGGAGGACTGAAGCTTTCTTT. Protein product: CASSLDPGRTEAFF.

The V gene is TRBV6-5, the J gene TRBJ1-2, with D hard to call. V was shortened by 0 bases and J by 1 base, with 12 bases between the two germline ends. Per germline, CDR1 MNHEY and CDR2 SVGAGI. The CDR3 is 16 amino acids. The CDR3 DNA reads TGTGCCAGCAGTTACTCGGCCTTCCGGGATAACTATGGCTACACCTTC. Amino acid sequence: CASSYSAFRDNYGYTF.

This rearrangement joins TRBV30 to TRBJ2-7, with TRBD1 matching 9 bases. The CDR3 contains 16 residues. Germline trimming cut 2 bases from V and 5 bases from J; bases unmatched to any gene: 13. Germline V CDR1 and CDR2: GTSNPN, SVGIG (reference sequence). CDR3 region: CAWSYPWGQGQDEQYF. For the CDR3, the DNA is TGTGCCTGGAGTTATCCTTGGGGACAGGGACAGGACGAGCAGTACTTC.

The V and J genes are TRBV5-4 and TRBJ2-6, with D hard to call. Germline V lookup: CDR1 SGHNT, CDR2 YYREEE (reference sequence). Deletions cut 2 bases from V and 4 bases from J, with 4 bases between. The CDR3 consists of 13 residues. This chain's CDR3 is CASSFQGANVLTF. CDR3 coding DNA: TGTGCCAGCAGCTTCCAGGGGGCCAACGTCCTGACTTTC. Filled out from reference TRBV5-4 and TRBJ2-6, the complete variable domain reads ETGVTQSPTHLIKTRGQQVTLRCSSQSGHNTVSWYQQALGQGPQFIFQYYREEENGRGNFPPRFSGLQFPNYSSELNVNALELDDSALYLCASSFQGANVLTFGAGSRLTVL.

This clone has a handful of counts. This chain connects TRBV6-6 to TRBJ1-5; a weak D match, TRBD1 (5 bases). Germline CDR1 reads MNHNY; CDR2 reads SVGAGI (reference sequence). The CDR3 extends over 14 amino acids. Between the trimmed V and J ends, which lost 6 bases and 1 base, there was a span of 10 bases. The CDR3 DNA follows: TGTGCCAGCAGGGAGGGGACGAGCAATCAGCCCCAGCATTTT. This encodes CASREGTSNQPQHF.

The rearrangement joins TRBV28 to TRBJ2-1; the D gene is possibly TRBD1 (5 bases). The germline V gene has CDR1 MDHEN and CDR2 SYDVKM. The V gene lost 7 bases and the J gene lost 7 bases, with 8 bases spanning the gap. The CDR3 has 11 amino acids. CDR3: CASTRQNEQFF. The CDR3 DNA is TGTGCCAGCACCCGACAGAATGAGCAGTTCTTC.

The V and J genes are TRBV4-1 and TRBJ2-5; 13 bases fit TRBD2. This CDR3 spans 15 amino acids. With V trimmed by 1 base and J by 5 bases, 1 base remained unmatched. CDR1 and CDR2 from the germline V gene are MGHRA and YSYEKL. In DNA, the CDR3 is TGCGCCAGCAGCCAAGTGGGACTAGCGGGGGAGACCCAGTACTTC. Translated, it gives CASSQVGLAGETQYF.

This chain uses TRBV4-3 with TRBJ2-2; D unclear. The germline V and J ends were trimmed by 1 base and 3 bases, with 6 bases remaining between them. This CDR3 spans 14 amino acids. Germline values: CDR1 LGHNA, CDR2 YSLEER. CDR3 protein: CASSQGRYTGELFF. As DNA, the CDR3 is TGCGCCAGCAGCCAAGGGCGGTACACCGGGGAGCTGTTTTTT.

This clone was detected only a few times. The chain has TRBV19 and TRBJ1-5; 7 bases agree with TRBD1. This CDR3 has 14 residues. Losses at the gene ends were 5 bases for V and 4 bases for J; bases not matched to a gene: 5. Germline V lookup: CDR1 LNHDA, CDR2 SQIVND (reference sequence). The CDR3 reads CASSPGGRNQPQHF. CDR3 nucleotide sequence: TGTGCCAGTAGTCCAGGGGGAAGGAATCAGCCCCAGCATTTT.

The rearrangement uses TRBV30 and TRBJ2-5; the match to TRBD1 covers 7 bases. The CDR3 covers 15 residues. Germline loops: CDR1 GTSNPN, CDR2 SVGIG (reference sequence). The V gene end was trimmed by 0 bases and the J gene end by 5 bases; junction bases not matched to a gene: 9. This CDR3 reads CAWSVMIGGAETQYF. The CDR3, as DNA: TGTGCCTGGAGTGTAATGATAGGGGGCGCGGAGACCCAGTACTTC.

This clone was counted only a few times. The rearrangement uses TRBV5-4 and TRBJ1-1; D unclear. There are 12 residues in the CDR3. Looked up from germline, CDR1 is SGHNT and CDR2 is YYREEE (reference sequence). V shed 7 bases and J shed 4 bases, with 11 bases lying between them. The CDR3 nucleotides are TGTGCCAGCGAGGGTGGTGGCACTGAAGCTTTCTTT. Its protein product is CASEGGGTEAFF. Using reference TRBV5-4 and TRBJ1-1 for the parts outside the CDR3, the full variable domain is ETGVTQSPTHLIKTRGQQVTLRCSSQSGHNTVSWYQQALGQGPQFIFQYYREEENGRGNFPPRFSGLQFPNYSSELNVNALELDDSALYLCASEGGGTEAFFGQGTRLTVV.

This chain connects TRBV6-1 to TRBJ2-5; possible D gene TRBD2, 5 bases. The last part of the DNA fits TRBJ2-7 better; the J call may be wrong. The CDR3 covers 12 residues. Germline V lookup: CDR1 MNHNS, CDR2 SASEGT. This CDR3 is CASAGKEYEQYF. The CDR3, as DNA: TGTGCCAGCGCCGGGAAGGAGTACGAGCAGTACTTC.

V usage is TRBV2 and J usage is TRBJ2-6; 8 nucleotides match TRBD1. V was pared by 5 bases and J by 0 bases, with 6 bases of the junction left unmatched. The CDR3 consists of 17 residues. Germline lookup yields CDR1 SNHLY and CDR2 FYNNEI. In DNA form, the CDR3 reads TGTGCCAGCAGTCCGGGACAGGCTAGCTCTGGGGCCAACGTCCTGACTTTC. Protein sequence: CASSPGQASSGANVLTF. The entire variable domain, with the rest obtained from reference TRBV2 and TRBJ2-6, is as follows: EPEVTQTPSHQVTQMGQEVILRCVPISNHLYFYWYRQILGQKVEFLVSFYNNEISEKSEIFDDQFSVERPDGSNFTLKIRSTKLEDSAMYFCASSPGQASSGANVLTFGAGSRLTVL.